These 13 T cell receptor beta chains originate from one sample sequenced in a study of blood T cells in healthy people across ages. With a J-beta primer mix and a sample-barcoded 5' primer, a second PCR ran about 7 to 12 cycles. TCRdb reanalysed the 5' RACE reads using MiXCR and keeps one entry per CDR3 protein. The table records 650,000 to 800,000 distinct CDR3 sequences, roughly half of them present only once. Source material: blood. The receptors here all came from a woman older than 75 in good health.

The chain has TRBV20-1 and TRBJ1-2; D is uncertain. This CDR3 spans 14 amino acids. V gave up 0 bases and J gave up 3 bases, with 11 bases separating them. The germline CDR1 and CDR2 sequences are DFQATT and SNEGSKA (reference sequence). The CDR3 DNA sequence: TGCAGTGCTAGAGATAGCAGTTCTTACTATGGCTACACCTTC. Amino acid sequence: CSARDSSSYYGYTF.

For this clonotype: A much larger clone is a single base away; this may be a read error. V is TRBV7-2 and J is TRBJ2-1, with a weak D call TRBD2 (5 bases). CDR1 and CDR2 (germline): SGHTA, FQGNSA. Trimming pared 5 bases from V and 9 bases from J, leaving 11 bases between. The CDR3 extends over 12 amino acids. CDR3 bases: TGTGCCAGCAGCATCCCTGGGAGTGAGCAGTTCTTC. Its translation is CASSIPGSEQFF.

Many counts were recorded for this clonotype. The V call is TRBV7-2, the J call TRBJ2-3; 8 positions agree with TRBD2. V gave up 2 bases and J gave up 2 bases; unmatched junction bases: 9. The germline gives CDR1 SGHTA, CDR2 FQGNSA. CDR3 length: 17 amino acids. The CDR3 DNA sequence: TGTGCCAGCAGCTTAAGCCGGGCGGGGGGTCCCACAGATACGCAGTATTTT. It codes for CASSLSRAGGPTDTQYF.

The V gene is TRBV29-1, the J gene TRBJ2-4; TRBD1 or TRBD2 may be the D gene (6 bases each). CDR1 is SQVTM and CDR2 is ANQGSEA in the germline V gene. The CDR3 consists of 13 residues. Between the trimmed V and J ends, which lost 3 bases and 8 bases, there was a span of 14 bases. The CDR3 coding sequence is TGCAGCGTTGAGGACGGGGGCGAGTACATTCAGTACTTC. Translation: CSVEDGGEYIQYF.

The table lists this clonotype with many counts. V gene TRBV12-3 or TRBV12-4 combines with J gene TRBJ2-7, with D hard to call. This CDR3 contains 13 residues. With 6 bases removed from V and 0 bases from J, the gap between germline ends came to 9 bases. In DNA form, the CDR3 reads TGTGCCAGCAGGATTACGAGCTCCTACGAGCAGTACTTC. Its protein product is CASRITSSYEQYF.

The chain is built from TRBV12-3 or TRBV12-4 and TRBJ1-1; D unclear. There are 16 residues in the CDR3. Trimming stripped 3 bases from V and 0 bases from J, with 14 bases between. The CDR3 DNA reads as TGTGCCAGCAGTTTTTGGACGGGAAACATGAACACTGAAGCTTTCTTT. Protein: CASSFWTGNMNTEAFF.

This clonotype appeared a single time. The rearrangement joins TRBV24-1 to TRBJ2-6, with 7 bases fitting TRBD1. The CDR3 extends over 17 amino acids. Germline CDR1 and CDR2: KGHDR and SFDVKD. The V gene end was trimmed by 3 bases and the J gene end by 1 base; junction bases not matched to a gene: 5. The CDR3 bases are TGTGCCACCAGTGATACGGACAGGCCATCTGGGGCCAACGTCCTGACTTTC. Translating it yields CATSDTDRPSGANVLTF.

The J gene is TRBJ1-4, the V gene TRBV4-2, with D possibly TRBD1 on 6 matching bases. The V end was cut by 0 bases, the J end by 7 bases, with 21 bases between. This CDR3 contains 18 residues. In germline, CDR1 is LGHNA, CDR2 YNFKEQ. The CDR3 DNA reads as TGTGCCAGCAGCCAAGAATGGACAGCCGCCCTCGCCCGTGAAAAACTGTTTTTT. Amino acid sequence: CASSQEWTAALAREKLFF.

The rearrangement links TRBV9 to TRBJ2-1; 8 bases map to TRBD2. The V gene end was trimmed by 4 bases and the J gene end by 9 bases; junction bases not matched to a gene: 15. The CDR3 has 16 residues. Germline V CDR1 and CDR2: SGDLS, YYNGEE. The DNA of the CDR3 is TGTGCCAGCAGCTCCTTTGTGAGCGGGAGTAGGCTTGAGCAGTTCTTC. Its translation: CASSSFVSGSRLEQFF. Together with reference TRBV9 and TRBJ2-1, the CDR3 gives the full variable domain: DSGVTQTPKHLITATGQRVTLRCSPRSGDLSVYWYQQSLDQGLQFLIQYYNGEERAKGNILERFSAQQFPDLHSELNLSSLELGDSALYFCASSSFVSGSRLEQFFGPGTRLTVL.

This sequence joins TRBV3-1 and TRBJ1-6; D gene ambiguous. The V gene lost 2 bases and the J gene lost 7 bases, with 6 bases spanning the gap. The CDR3 contains 13 residues. Germline V lookup: CDR1 LGHDT, CDR2 YNNKEL (reference sequence). This CDR3 reads CASSQTFNSPLHF. DNA of the CDR3: TGTGCCAGCAGCCAAACCTTCAATTCACCCCTCCACTTT.

This clonotype was observed many times. The gene calls are TRBV6-5 and TRBJ1-6; D unresolved. This CDR3 spans 17 amino acids. Trimming removed 0 bases from V and 0 bases from J, with 9 bases in between. Germline V lookup: CDR1 MNHEY, CDR2 SVGAGI. The CDR3 here is CASSYSMRSSYNSPLHF. The CDR3 region has the DNA TGTGCCAGCAGTTACTCGATGAGGAGCTCCTATAATTCACCCCTCCACTTT.

This clonotype was seen once. The V and J genes are TRBV11-2 and TRBJ2-7; TRBD2 is a possible D gene (7 bases). CDR1 is SGHAT, CDR2 FQNNGV, per germline. Trimming stripped 11 bases from V and 7 bases from J, with 30 bases between. The CDR3 has 16 amino acids. The CDR3: CASHAVRGGRYNEQYF. The CDR3, as DNA: TGTGCCTCCCATGCGGTAAGGGGGGGCCGTTACAATGAGCAGTACTTC.

This clonotype was detected once. One base away lies a much larger clone, so this may be a sequencing read error. The chain recombines TRBV29-1 with TRBJ2-1; no definite D call. The V gene's germline CDR1 is SQVTM and CDR2 ANQGSEA. The CDR3 spans 13 residues. V shed 7 bases and J shed 3 bases, with 13 bases lying between them. The CDR3 coding sequence is TGCAGCGCTTCTCTACTACTCTACAATGAGCAGTTCTTC. This encodes CSASLLLYNEQFF.